This passage covers 28 T cell receptor beta chains from one sample sequenced in a study of T cells in Graves' hyperthyroidism and ophthalmopathy. The CDR3 regions of TCR beta were amplified from RNA transcripts. Using the HTBI primer set, a first-round RT-PCR was run on the TCR CDR3. TCRdb used MiXCR to reprocess the multiplex PCR reads, holding one entry per CDR3 protein. The sample lists hundreds of thousands of distinct CDR3 sequences, more than 45% seen once, with 8% to 8.5% in the top ten. Sequencing was carried out using peripheral blood or thyroid tissue (not recorded which). The receptors here all came from a woman younger than 30 with Graves' hyperthyroidism.

The chain uses TRBV30 and TRBJ1-3; D uncertain. The CDR3 spans 15 residues. Per germline, CDR1 GTSNPN and CDR2 SVGIG (reference sequence). V lost 0 bases and J 0 bases, leaving 9 bases between the germline ends. The CDR3 spells CAWSVLLGSGNTIYF. The CDR3 DNA follows: TGTGCCTGGAGTGTACTACTCGGCTCTGGAAACACCATATATTTT.

With respect to this clonotype: At one end, the junction sequence differs from germline, possibly due to a read error. The chain recombines TRBV7-4 with TRBJ1-2, with no clear D. The CDR3 runs 13 residues. CDR1 is SGHVT, CDR2 SQSDAQ, per germline. The chain's CDR3 is CASSLAGRGGCTF. The CDR3 nucleotides are TGTGCCAGCAGCTTAGCCGGGCGGGGAGGCTGCACCTTC.

This clonotype occurred once. The chain employs TRBV29-1 and TRBJ1-5; a weak D match, TRBD1 (5 bases). This CDR3 region has 15 residues. V was trimmed by 6 bases and J by 4 bases, leaving 19 bases between them. Germline assignment: CDR1 SQVTM and CDR2 ANQGSEA. The CDR3: CSVGLAGVGNQPQHF. The DNA of the CDR3 is TGCAGCGTGGGACTAGCGGGAGTAGGGAATCAGCCCCAGCATTTT.

This chain uses TRBV11-2 with TRBJ2-7; 7 bases match TRBD1. Germline lookup yields CDR1 SGHAT and CDR2 FQNNGV. This CDR3 has 15 residues. With V trimmed by 4 bases and J by 0 bases, 6 bases remained unmatched. The CDR3 DNA reads TGTGCCAGCAGCTCAGGGGACAGCAGCTCCTACGAGCAGTACTTC. Encoded protein: CASSSGDSSSYEQYF.

The chain carries TRBV25-1 and TRBJ1-2, with 11 bases lining up with TRBD1. CDR3 length equals 11 residues. J was trimmed by 10 bases and V by 8 bases; bases with no gene match: 3. Looked up from germline, CDR1 is MGHDK and CDR2 is SYGVNS. The CDR3 sequence is CASGTGGFYTF. The CDR3 DNA sequence: TGTGCCAGCGGGACAGGGGGTTTCTACACCTTC.

V and J are TRBV25-1 and TRBJ1-2; no firm D call. Trimming removed 3 bases at V and 5 bases at J, with 10 bases between. CDR1 and CDR2 (germline): MGHDK, SYGVNS. This CDR3 comprises 13 residues. The DNA of the CDR3 is TGTGCCAGCAGTGATCTCCGAGGGTATGGCTACACCTTC. This gives the protein CASSDLRGYGYTF.

The genes are TRBV9 and TRBJ2-2; 8 bases map to TRBD2. Germline assignment: CDR1 SGDLS and CDR2 YYNGEE. The V gene end was trimmed by 5 bases and the J gene end by 2 bases; junction bases not matched to a gene: 5. The CDR3 loop spans 15 amino acids. CDR3 amino acids: CASSIGTSNTGELFF. For the CDR3, the DNA is TGTGCCAGCAGTATTGGGACTAGTAACACCGGGGAGCTGTTTTTT.

The chain joins TRBV25-1 to TRBJ1-2, with D maybe TRBD1 (6 bases). Trimming removed 11 bases at V and 7 bases at J, with 14 bases between. CDR1 and CDR2 (germline): MGHDK, SYGVNS. This CDR3 contains 11 residues. CDR3 in amino acids: CAATGHRGYTF. The CDR3, as DNA: TGTGCCGCTACGGGACATCGTGGCTACACCTTC.

This clonotype was detected ten times or more. The chain uses TRBV29-1 and TRBJ1-1; a weak D match, TRBD1 (5 bases). The CDR3 runs to 13 residues. Deletions cut 3 bases from V and 0 bases from J, with 8 bases between. Germline CDR1 reads SQVTM; CDR2 reads ANQGSEA. CDR3 amino acids: CSVDRELNTEAFF. CDR3 nucleotide sequence: TGCAGCGTTGACAGGGAATTGAACACTGAAGCTTTCTTT.

This clonotype was seen a handful of times. The chain couples TRBV9 to TRBJ1-2; 7 bases match TRBD1. Germline CDR1 and CDR2: SGDLS and YYNGEE. The CDR3 spans 16 residues. With 0 bases clipped from V and 0 bases from J, the junction kept 5 bases outside the gene matches. The CDR3 DNA reads TGTGCCAGCAGCGTAGCCCGACAGGGCCCTAACTATGGCTACACCTTC. Protein: CASSVARQGPNYGYTF.

This CDR3 is CASSVGTGATEAFF. The CDR3 nucleotides are TGTGCCAGCAGCGTAGGGACAGGGGCCACTGAAGCTTTCTTT. The chain uses TRBV9 and TRBJ1-1; 9 positions match TRBD1. Germline loops: CDR1 SGDLS, CDR2 YYNGEE. Trimming removed 0 bases from V and 4 bases from J; junction bases left unmatched: 1. The CDR3 is made up of 14 amino acids.

Remarks on this clonotype: Germline and junction disagree at one end, which may indicate a read error. The chain has TRBV14 and TRBJ1-5; 9 nucleotides align to TRBD1. There are 16 residues in the CDR3. Germline CDR1 SGHDN, CDR2 FVKESK. CDR3 protein: CASSVGTGKSSQPQHF. In nucleotides, the CDR3 is TGTGCCAGCAGCGTGGGGACAGGGAAGAGCAGTCAGCCCCAGCATTTT.

The rearrangement joins TRBV14 to TRBJ1-3; no clear D. Trimming removed 0 bases at V and 4 bases at J, with 4 bases between. Germline V gives CDR1 SGHDN, CDR2 FVKESK. CDR3 length equals 13 residues. The DNA for the CDR3 is TGTGCCAGCAGCCAAGATATCGGAAACACCATATATTTT. Its protein product is CASSQDIGNTIYF.

The chain links TRBV7-3 to TRBJ2-5, with 7 bases fitting TRBD1. The better agreement between TRBJ2-1 and the DNA end casts doubt on the J call. CDR3 length: 13 residues. CDR1 and CDR2 (germline): SGHTA, FQGTGA. The CDR3 sequence is CASSFDRVGEQFF. The CDR3 nucleotides are TGTGCCAGCAGCTTCGACAGGGTGGGTGAGCAGTTCTTC.

The chain has TRBV10-3 and TRBJ2-5; D may be TRBD1 or TRBD2 (5 bases each). V lost 11 bases and J 5 bases, leaving 15 bases between the germline ends. Germline V CDR1 and CDR2: ENHRY, SYGVKD. The length of the CDR3 is 12 residues. The CDR3 sequence is CAAREGRETQYF. CDR3 DNA sequence: TGTGCCGCGAGAGAGGGGCGGGAGACCCAGTACTTC.

A few counts support this clonotype. The chain combines TRBV11-3 with TRBJ2-5; D assignment may be TRBD1 or TRBD2 (5 bases each). The CDR3 loop spans 14 amino acids. The V end lost 2 bases, the J end lost 1 base, and 8 bases lay between the germline ends. CDR1 and CDR2 from the germline V gene are SGHNT and YENEEA. The CDR3 DNA reads as TGTGCCAGCAGCTTAAATGGGGGCCAAGAGACCCAGTACTTC. Protein: CASSLNGGQETQYF.

Concerning this clonotype itself: A read error may explain this, as a much larger clone is one base away. The conserved final phenylalanine or tryptophan is absent from the CDR3, which likely points to a read error. CDR3 coding DNA: TGCAGCGTTGACGGGAAGAACACTGAAGCTTTCTCT. This gives the protein CSVDGKNTEAFS. The chain employs TRBV29-1 and TRBJ1-1; D is uncertain. V was pared by 3 bases and J by 1 base, with 6 bases between. The germline gives CDR1 SQVTM, CDR2 ANQGSEA. The CDR3 consists of 12 residues.

This clonotype was seen ten or more times. The junction departs from germline at one end; a sequencing error may be responsible. V gene TRBV10-3 combines with J gene TRBJ2-5; TRBD2 is a possible D gene (5 bases). The CDR3 spans 12 residues. From germline, CDR1 is ENHRY and CDR2 SYGVKD. CDR3: CAISDLWETRYF. The CDR3 DNA is TGTGCCATCAGTGATCTGTGGGAGACCCGGTACTTC.

About this clonotype: The junction departs from germline at one end; a sequencing error may be responsible. The chain recombines TRBV11-2 with TRBJ2-2; D gene unclear. The CDR3 contains 16 residues. Germline values: CDR1 SGHAT, CDR2 FQNNGV. CDR3 residues: CASSPRPEKDTGELFF. DNA of the CDR3: TGCGCCAGCAGCCCCCGACCGGAGAAGGACACCGGGGAGCTGTTTTTT.

The rearrangement links TRBV6-5 to TRBJ2-7; 10 bases are a match to TRBD1. The CDR3 length is 16 residues. With 2 bases clipped from V and 1 base from J, the junction kept 5 bases outside the gene matches. In germline, CDR1 is MNHEY, CDR2 SVGAGI. CDR3 region: CASSYLWDRGSYEQYF. The CDR3 DNA is TGTGCCAGCAGTTACCTATGGGACAGGGGTTCCTACGAGCAGTACTTC.

This clonotype has only a few counts. CDR3 in DNA: TGTGCCAGCAGTTTCTCAGGGTACTATGGCTACACCTTC. It translates to CASSFSGYYGYTF. The V call is TRBV7-8, the J call TRBJ1-2, with a weak D call TRBD1 (5 bases). The CDR3 covers 13 residues. Germline CDR1 and CDR2: SGHVS and FQNEAQ. The V end was cut by 6 bases, the J end by 3 bases, with 11 bases between.

The chain couples TRBV25-1 to TRBJ2-7, with D possibly TRBD1 on 5 matching bases. This CDR3 comprises 16 residues. V was trimmed by 2 bases and J by 2 bases, leaving 16 bases between them. CDR1 and CDR2 (germline): MGHDK, SYGVNS. This CDR3 is CASSEVWSRGAYEQYF. CDR3 in DNA: TGTGCCAGCAGTGAAGTTTGGTCTAGGGGCGCCTACGAGCAGTACTTC.

This clonotype was recorded at least ten times. The CDR3 sequence is CASSESTGNNQPQHF. The CDR3 nucleotides read TGCGCCAGCAGTGAGTCGACAGGCAACAATCAGCCCCAGCATTTT. The V call is TRBV10-2, the J call TRBJ1-5; a weak D match, TRBD1 (6 bases). There are 15 residues in the CDR3. Deletions cut 0 bases from V and 3 bases from J, with 9 bases between. Germline loops: CDR1 WSHSY, CDR2 SAAADI.

This chain joins TRBV5-8 and TRBJ2-7; 8 bases fit TRBD2. CDR3 length equals 15 residues. CDR1 is SGHTS, CDR2 YDEGEE, per germline. The V gene end was trimmed by 4 bases and the J gene end by 8 bases; junction bases not matched to a gene: 14. The CDR3 loop reads CASSQLLTGGRQQYF. CDR3 bases: TGTGCCAGCAGCCAACTCTTAACGGGAGGGAGGCAGCAGTACTTC.

The sample holds many counts of this clonotype. Written as DNA, the CDR3 is TGCAGCGTTGAAGCCCGGGACAGAACAAATGGCTACACCTTC. Its protein product is CSVEARDRTNGYTF. This chain joins TRBV29-1 and TRBJ1-2; 7 nucleotides agree with TRBD1. Germline CDR1 reads SQVTM; CDR2 reads ANQGSEA. V lost 1 base and J lost 6; bases outside the gene matches: 8. The CDR3 spans 14 residues.

Of note for this clonotype: Germline is not matched at one junction end, which may reflect a read error. The chain carries TRBV15 and TRBJ1-5; tentatively, D is TRBD1 (5 bases). CDR3 size: 15 residues. CDR1 and CDR2 (germline): LNHNV, YYDKDF (reference sequence). The CDR3 reads CASSQGGAHNQPQHF. The DNA for the CDR3 is TGTGCCAGCAGCCAAGGTGGGGCCCACAATCAGCCCCAGCATTTT.

The table lists this clonotype with a few counts. This rearrangement joins TRBV7-9 to TRBJ2-7; 7 bases match TRBD1. J was trimmed by 12 bases and V by 5 bases; bases with no gene match: 13. The CDR3 is made up of 13 amino acids. CDR1 SEHNR and CDR2 FQNEAQ come from the germline V gene (reference sequence). As DNA, the CDR3 is TGTGCCAGCAGCGAGAGGGGGCAGCTCTGGGCGTACTTC. This translates into CASSERGQLWAYF.

This clonotype was recorded a few times. V is TRBV7-2 and J is TRBJ2-7; 7 bases agree with TRBD2. In germline, CDR1 is SGHTA, CDR2 FQGNSA. Trimming took 5 bases from V and 0 from J; bases not matched to a gene: 4. This CDR3 has 14 amino acids. Here the CDR3 DNA reads TGTGCCAGCAGCCCCGGGACTATCTCCTACGAGCAGTACTTC. As protein: CASSPGTISYEQYF.